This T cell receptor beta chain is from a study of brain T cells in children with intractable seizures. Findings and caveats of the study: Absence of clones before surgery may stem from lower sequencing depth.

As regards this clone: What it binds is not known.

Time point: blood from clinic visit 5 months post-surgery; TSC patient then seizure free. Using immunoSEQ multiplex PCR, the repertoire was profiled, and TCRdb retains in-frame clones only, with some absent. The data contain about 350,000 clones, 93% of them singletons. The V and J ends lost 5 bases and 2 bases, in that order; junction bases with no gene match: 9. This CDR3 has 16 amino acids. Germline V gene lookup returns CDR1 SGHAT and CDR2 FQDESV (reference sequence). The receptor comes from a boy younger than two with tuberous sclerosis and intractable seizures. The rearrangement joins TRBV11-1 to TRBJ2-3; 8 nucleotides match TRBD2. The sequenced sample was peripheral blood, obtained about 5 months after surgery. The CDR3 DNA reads TGTGCCAGCAGCCGTTTTAGCGGGACACTCACAGATACGCAGTATTTT. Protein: CASSRFSGTLTDTQYF.